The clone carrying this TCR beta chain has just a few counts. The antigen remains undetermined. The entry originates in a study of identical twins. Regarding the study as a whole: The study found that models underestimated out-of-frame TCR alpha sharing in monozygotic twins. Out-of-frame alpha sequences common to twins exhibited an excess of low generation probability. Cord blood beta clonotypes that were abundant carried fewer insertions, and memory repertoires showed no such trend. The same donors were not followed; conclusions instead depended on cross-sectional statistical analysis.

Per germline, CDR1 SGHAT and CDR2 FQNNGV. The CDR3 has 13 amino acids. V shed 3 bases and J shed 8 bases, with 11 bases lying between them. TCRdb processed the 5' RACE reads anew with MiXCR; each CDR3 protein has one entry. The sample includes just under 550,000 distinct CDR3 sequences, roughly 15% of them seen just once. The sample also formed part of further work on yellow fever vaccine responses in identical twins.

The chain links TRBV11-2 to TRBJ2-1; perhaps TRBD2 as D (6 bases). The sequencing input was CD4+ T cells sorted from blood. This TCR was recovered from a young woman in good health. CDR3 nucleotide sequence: TGTGCCAGCAGCTTGACTAGGACGCATGAGCAGTTCTTC. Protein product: CASSLTRTHEQFF.